These 21 T cell receptor beta chains originate from one sample sequenced in a study of early T cells in non-severe SARS-CoV-2 infection (dated by TCRdb to the early 2020s). The library was produced with 5' RACE. TCRdb names NextSeq 500 as the instrument used. TCRdb's own reprocessing of the public reads used fastp at Q25 and MiXCR and kept productive beta chains. CDR3 protein sequences are deduplicated, and each keeps its most common genes and DNA. The sample has about 110,000 distinct CDR3 sequences on record, around 13% of them singletons. Less than 4.5% of the sample goes to the ten largest clones. Sequenced material: whole blood, taken at baseline. The receptor set was obtained from an adult who was a healthcare worker with PCR-confirmed SARS-CoV-2 infection or an uninfected control (not recorded which).

The genes are TRBV12-3 or TRBV12-4 and TRBJ2-7; D is unresolved. This CDR3 contains 13 residues. V was cut by 0 bases and J by 2 bases, with 5 bases left in between. CDR3: CASSLAEAYEQYF. The CDR3 DNA reads as TGTGCCAGCAGTTTAGCTGAGGCCTACGAGCAGTACTTC.

CDR3 sequence reads: CASSQEDRQPYTGELFF. The CDR3 DNA is TGTGCCAGCAGCCAAGAGGATCGGCAGCCTTACACCGGGGAGCTGTTTTTT. The chain carries TRBV3-1 and TRBJ2-2; D uncertain. Per the germline V gene, CDR1 is LGHDT and CDR2 is YNNKEL (reference sequence). The CDR3 totals 17 residues. The V end was cut by 0 bases, the J end by 3 bases, with 14 bases between. The variable domain in full, with the rest retrieved from reference TRBV3-1 and TRBJ2-2, is DTAVSQTPKYLVTQMGNDKSIKCEQNLGHDTMYWYKQDSKKFLKIMFSYNNKELIINETVPNRFSPKSPDKAHLNLHINSLELGDSAVYFCASSQEDRQPYTGELFFGEGSRLTVL.

This clonotype was seen more than once but under ten times. V and J are TRBV20-1 and TRBJ2-1; D not resolved. The germline gives CDR1 DFQATT, CDR2 SNEGSKA (reference sequence). This CDR3 region has 14 residues. The V and J ends lost 6 bases and 0 bases respectively, with 12 bases between them. In nucleotides, the CDR3 is TGCAGTGCGAGATTCAGGAGCTCCTACAATGAGCAGTTCTTC. It is translated as CSARFRSSYNEQFF.

This clonotype has a handful of counts. This chain connects TRBV11-2 to TRBJ1-3, with TRBD1 as a possible D gene (6 bases). CDR3 length equals 14 residues. V dropped 3 bases and J dropped 4 bases, with 10 bases sitting between them. Germline CDR1 reads SGHAT; CDR2 reads FQNNGV. CDR3 loop: CASSFSGAGNTIYF. In DNA, the CDR3 is TGTGCCAGCAGCTTCTCAGGGGCCGGAAACACCATATATTTT.

This clonotype has more than one count but fewer than ten. The genes are TRBV7-3 and TRBJ2-7; D ambiguous. Germline loops: CDR1 SGHTA, CDR2 FQGTGA. The CDR3 is 13 residues long. V was clipped by 2 bases and J by 3 bases, with 8 bases between them. For the CDR3, the DNA is TGTGCCAGCAGCTTAGGCCCCCGCTACGAGCAGTACTTC. Amino acid sequence: CASSLGPRYEQYF.

V is TRBV29-1 and J is TRBJ2-7, with 7 bases identical to TRBD2. The CDR3 has 16 residues. The V gene's germline CDR1 is SQVTM and CDR2 ANQGSEA. V was clipped by 3 bases and J by 6 bases; unmatched bases: 17. Here the CDR3 reads CSVERFGGTLPSEQYF. Written as DNA, the CDR3 is TGCAGCGTTGAGCGGTTCGGGGGGACCCTCCCCTCCGAGCAGTACTTC.

This clonotype came up many times. The CDR3 loop is CASRQTYDRSTEAFF. The DNA for the CDR3 is TGTGCCAGCAGACAAACTTACGACAGGTCCACTGAAGCTTTCTTT. V usage is TRBV12-3 or TRBV12-4 and J usage is TRBJ1-1, with D perhaps matching TRBD1 (6 bases). Trimming took off 6 bases at V and 4 bases at J, with 18 bases between the two ends. The CDR3 runs to 15 residues.

This clonotype was counted a single time. A junction end diverges from the germline sequence, so it may reflect a read error. This chain joins TRBV11-2 and TRBJ2-6; D gene uncertain. The CDR3 runs to 14 residues. Looked up from germline, CDR1 is SGHAT and CDR2 is FQNNGV. In DNA, the CDR3 is TGTGCCAGCAGCTTACCCTCTGAGGCCAACGTCCTGACTTTC. Its translation: CASSLPSEANVLTF.

The chain is built from TRBV13 and TRBJ2-3; the match to TRBD1 covers 7 bases. Germline assignment: CDR1 PRHDT and CDR2 FYEKMQ (reference sequence). The length of the CDR3 is 16 residues. V was pared by 7 bases and J by 3 bases, with 13 bases of the junction left unmatched. The CDR3 loop is CASTFQGGGRTDTQYF. The DNA of the CDR3 is TGTGCCAGCACCTTCCAAGGGGGCGGAAGGACAGATACGCAGTATTTT.

This CDR3 reads CATGDLKTYNEQFF. The CDR3 DNA is TGTGCCACCGGCGACTTGAAAACCTACAATGAGCAGTTCTTC. V usage is TRBV24-1 and J usage is TRBJ2-1; D gene ambiguous. There are 14 residues in the CDR3. V lost 9 bases to trimming and J lost 2 bases, with 13 bases between them. CDR1 is KGHDR and CDR2 is SFDVKD in the germline V gene.

The CDR3 DNA follows: TGTGCCAGCAGTTACTCAGGCGGCAGGGTGGACACTGAAGCTTTCTTT. Its protein is CASSYSGGRVDTEAFF. This chain links TRBV6-5 with TRBJ1-1; possibly TRBD1 for D (5 bases). The V end lost 0 bases, the J end lost 3 bases, and 14 bases lay between the germline ends. Germline CDR1 and CDR2: MNHEY and SVGAGI. The CDR3 has 16 amino acids.

There are a few counts of this clonotype. The chain is built from TRBV5-1 and TRBJ1-2, with 9 nucleotides matching TRBD1. The V gene end was trimmed by 1 base and the J gene end by 4 bases; junction bases not matched to a gene: 8. The germline gives CDR1 SGHRS, CDR2 YFSETQ. The CDR3 runs to 16 residues. CDR3 amino acids: CASSLRGTGPIYGYTF. DNA of the CDR3: TGCGCCAGCAGCTTGAGGGGGACAGGGCCAATCTATGGCTACACCTTC.

This clonotype was found a few times. The rearrangement uses TRBV15 and TRBJ2-1; no definite D call. V lost 1 base and J 3 bases, leaving 10 bases between the germline ends. The V gene's germline CDR1 is LNHNV and CDR2 YYDKDF (reference sequence). CDR3 length: 15 residues. DNA of the CDR3: TGTGCCACCAGCAGAGTGATAGATCTCTACAATGAGCAGTTCTTC. Translated, it gives CATSRVIDLYNEQFF.

This clonotype occurred a few times. This chain joins TRBV2 and TRBJ2-3; no clear D. The CDR3 loop spans 15 amino acids. Trimming took off 5 bases at V and 2 bases at J, with 14 bases between the two ends. From germline, CDR1 is SNHLY and CDR2 FYNNEI. The CDR3 DNA sequence: TGTGCCAGCAGTCCCGGCGGACGATCCACAGATACGCAGTATTTT. Encoded protein: CASSPGGRSTDTQYF.

CDR3 sequence (DNA): TGTGCCAGTAGTATAGATCACCAACAGGGCATAGATAGCAATCAGCCCCAGCATTTT. Amino acid sequence: CASSIDHQQGIDSNQPQHF. V gene TRBV19 combines with J gene TRBJ1-5; maybe TRBD1 (6 bases). Between the trimmed V and J ends, which lost 0 bases and 0 bases, there was a span of 18 bases. The CDR3 is 19 amino acids. CDR1 is LNHDA and CDR2 is SQIVND in the germline V gene (reference sequence). The variable domain in full, with the rest retrieved from reference TRBV19 and TRBJ1-5, is DGGITQSPKYLFRKEGQNVTLSCEQNLNHDAMYWYRQDPGQGLRLIYYSQIVNDFQKGDIAEGYSVSREKKESFPLTVTSAQKNPTAFYLCASSIDHQQGIDSNQPQHFGDGTRLSIL.

At least ten counts were recorded for this clonotype. The chain couples TRBV12-3 or TRBV12-4 to TRBJ2-1; 13 nucleotides match TRBD2. The ends lost 5 bases at V and 0 bases at J; junction bases unmatched: 10. The CDR3 runs 19 residues. The CDR3 region is CASSTGTSGTLSSYNEQFF. The DNA for the CDR3 is TGTGCCAGCAGTACCGGGACTAGCGGGACCTTAAGCTCCTACAATGAGCAGTTCTTC.

This clonotype was seen more than once but under ten times. V gene TRBV28 combines with J gene TRBJ2-3; 10 nucleotides line up with TRBD2. V shed 2 bases, J shed 5 bases, and the junction held 16 bases outside the gene matches. The germline gives CDR1 MDHEN, CDR2 SYDVKM. The CDR3 has 19 residues. The CDR3 region is CASSLPVEAGGSVRDTQYF. Here the CDR3 DNA reads TGTGCCAGCAGTTTACCCGTCGAAGCGGGAGGGTCGGTACGAGATACGCAGTATTTT. The whole variable domain, filled in from reference TRBV28 and TRBJ2-3, reads DVKVTQSSRYLVKRTGEKVFLECVQDMDHENMFWYRQDPGLGLRLIYFSYDVKMKEKGDIPEGYSVSREKKERFSLILESASTNQTSMYLCASSLPVEAGGSVRDTQYFGPGTRLTVL.

There are many counts of this clonotype. The CDR3 spells CASSLIMTATNYGYTF. Here the CDR3 DNA reads TGTGCCAGCAGTTTAATAATGACGGCTACTAACTATGGCTACACCTTC. V usage is TRBV2 and J usage is TRBJ1-2, with unresolved D. This CDR3 has 16 amino acids. The germline V gene has CDR1 SNHLY and CDR2 FYNNEI. Trimming took 5 bases from V and 0 from J, leaving 16 bases between them.

In this sample, this clonotype turned up a few times. The chain uses TRBV6-1 and TRBJ1-1; TRBD1 might be the D (6 bases). Looked up from germline, CDR1 is MNHNS and CDR2 is SASEGT. This CDR3 spans 15 amino acids. V was clipped by 6 bases and J by 0 bases, with 14 bases between them. CDR3 loop: CASSLSGTLNTEAFF. CDR3 DNA sequence: TGTGCCAGCAGCCTATCCGGGACACTGAACACTGAAGCTTTCTTT.

This clonotype was recorded many times. One end of the junction fails to match germline, which may point to a read error. The rearrangement links TRBV5-1 to TRBJ2-3; D is unclear. Germline V gives CDR1 SGHRS, CDR2 YFSETQ. The CDR3 is 13 residues long. Here the CDR3 reads CASSLGGTDTQYF. Written as DNA, the CDR3 is TGTGCCAGCAGTTTAGGAGGCACAGATACGCAGTATTTT.

This clonotype was detected many times. This rearrangement joins TRBV18 to TRBJ2-1; D gene unclear. The CDR3 contains 15 residues. From germline, CDR1 is KGHSH and CDR2 LQKENI. Trimming took 5 bases from V and 4 from J, leaving 15 bases between them. The CDR3 nucleotides read TGTGCCAGCTCAGCCGGGCCTCAAGATTACAATGAGCAGTTCTTC. Residues: CASSAGPQDYNEQFF.